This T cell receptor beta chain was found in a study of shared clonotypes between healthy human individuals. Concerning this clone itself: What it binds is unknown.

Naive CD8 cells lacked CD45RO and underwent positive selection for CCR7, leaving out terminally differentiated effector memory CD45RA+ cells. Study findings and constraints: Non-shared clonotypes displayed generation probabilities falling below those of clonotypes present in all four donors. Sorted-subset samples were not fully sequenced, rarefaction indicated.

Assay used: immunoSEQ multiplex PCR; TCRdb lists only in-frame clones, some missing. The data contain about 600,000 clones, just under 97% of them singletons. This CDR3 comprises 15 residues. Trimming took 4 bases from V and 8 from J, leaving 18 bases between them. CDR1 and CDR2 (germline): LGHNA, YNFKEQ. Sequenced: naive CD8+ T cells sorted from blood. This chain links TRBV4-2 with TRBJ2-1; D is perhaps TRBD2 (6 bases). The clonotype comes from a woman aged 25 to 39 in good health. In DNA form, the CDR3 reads TGTGCCAGCAGCCCTCCACCGGGGGAGCCACATGAGCAGTTCTTC. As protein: CASSPPPGEPHEQFF.